This TCR beta chain was identified during a study of blood T cell repertoires in COVID-19. Germline CDR1 and CDR2: MNHEY and SMNVEV (reference sequence). Trimming cost V 2 bases and J 5 bases, with 13 bases left between them. The CDR3 is 14 residues long. Assay used: immunoSEQ multiplex PCR; TCRdb lists only in-frame clones, some missing. The sample shows tens of thousands of clones, roughly 85% of them seen only once. The chain has TRBV27 and TRBJ2-7; maybe TRBD1 (5 bases). The sample consisted of peripheral blood. The clonotype originates from a woman older than 75 with active or convalescent COVID-19. The CDR3 DNA reads as TGTGCCAGCAGTTTACCAGGGATGTACGACGAGCAGTACTTC. Translating gives CASSLPGMYDEQYF.